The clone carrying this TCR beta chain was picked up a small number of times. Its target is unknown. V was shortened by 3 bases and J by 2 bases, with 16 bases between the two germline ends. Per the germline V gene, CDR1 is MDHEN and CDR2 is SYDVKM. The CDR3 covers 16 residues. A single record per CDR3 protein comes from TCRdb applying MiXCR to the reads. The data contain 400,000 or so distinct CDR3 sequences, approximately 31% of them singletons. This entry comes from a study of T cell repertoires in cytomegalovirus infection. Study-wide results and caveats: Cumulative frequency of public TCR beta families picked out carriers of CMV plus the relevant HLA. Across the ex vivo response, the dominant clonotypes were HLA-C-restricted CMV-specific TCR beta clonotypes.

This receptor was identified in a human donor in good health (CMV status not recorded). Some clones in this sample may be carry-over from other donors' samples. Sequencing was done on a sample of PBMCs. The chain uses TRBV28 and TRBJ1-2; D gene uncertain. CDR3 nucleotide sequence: TGTGCCAGCAGTTTGCCGGGTAGGGAAGAAAACTATGGCTACACCTTC. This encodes CASSLPGREENYGYTF.